The 20 T cell receptor beta chains in this list originate from one sample, sequenced in a study of blood T cell repertoires in COVID-19. Assay: immunoSEQ multiplex PCR; the TCRdb copy retains only in-frame clones and omits some. The repertoire has 150,000 to 200,000 clones, around 90% of them found once; the top ten carry 1.5% to 2%. Sequenced input: peripheral blood. These receptors originate from a woman aged 45-65 years with acute or convalescent COVID-19.

V gene TRBV30 combines with J gene TRBJ2-2, with 11 bases fitting TRBD2. The CDR3 totals 15 residues. CDR1 GTSNPN and CDR2 SVGIG come from the germline V gene (reference sequence). V trimming: 2 bases; J trimming: 3 bases; junction bases outside the gene matches: 2. The CDR3 protein is CAWSWTSGYTGELFF. CDR3 bases: TGTGCCTGGAGTTGGACTAGCGGGTACACCGGGGAGCTGTTTTTT. Together with reference TRBV30 and TRBJ2-2, the CDR3 gives the full variable domain: SQTIHQWPATLVQPVGSPLSLECTVEGTSNPNLYWYRQAAGRGLQLLFYSVGIGQISSEVPQNLSASRPQDRQFILSSKKLLLSDSGFYLCAWSWTSGYTGELFFGEGSRLTVL.

V usage is TRBV30 and J usage is TRBJ2-3; D is unresolved. V lost 2 bases and J lost 5, with 11 bases in between. The length of the CDR3 is 13 residues. The germline gives CDR1 GTSNPN, CDR2 SVGIG (reference sequence). DNA of the CDR3: TGTGCCTGGAGTAGACTTCCGGGAGATACGCAGTATTTT. Residues: CAWSRLPGDTQYF.

The V gene is TRBV3-1 (or the pseudogene TRBV3-2), the J gene TRBJ1-2; a possible D gene is TRBD1 (5 bases). The CDR3 runs 13 residues. The V gene lost 4 bases and the J gene lost 6 bases, with 12 bases spanning the gap. Germline V gene lookup returns CDR1 LGHDT and CDR2 YNNKEL (reference sequence). The CDR3, as DNA: TGTGCCAGCAGCCTTAATCCGGGGGATGGCTACACCTTC. Translation gives CASSLNPGDGYTF.

This rearrangement joins TRBV6-5 to TRBJ1-6; D uncertain. V was cut by 10 bases and J by 10 bases, with 8 bases left in between. The germline CDR1 and CDR2 sequences are MNHEY and SVGAGI. CDR3 length: 10 residues. CDR3 nucleotide sequence: TGTGCCACTCGAGAGTCACCCCTCCACTTT. Its translation is CATRESPLHF.

V usage is TRBV11-2 and J usage is TRBJ2-1; D unclear. The CDR3 has 15 amino acids. CDR1 and CDR2 from the germline V gene are SGHAT and FQNNGV. Trimming pared 1 base from V and 4 bases from J, leaving 11 bases between. CDR3 in amino acids: CASSLAGLPYNEQFF. The DNA for the CDR3 is TGTGCCAGCAGCTTAGCGGGTCTCCCTTACAATGAGCAGTTCTTC.

The rearrangement joins TRBV9 to TRBJ1-2; 8 bases agree with TRBD1. The germline CDR1 and CDR2 sequences are SGDLS and YYNGEE. Trimming removed 6 bases from V and 3 bases from J; junction bases left unmatched: 7. The CDR3 is made up of 14 amino acids. CDR3 in amino acids: CASTRTGQDYGYTF. The CDR3 DNA is TGTGCCAGCACGAGGACAGGGCAGGACTATGGCTACACCTTC.

V usage is TRBV5-1 and J usage is TRBJ2-7, with D uncertain. The CDR3 covers 14 residues. In germline, CDR1 is SGHRS, CDR2 YFSETQ. The germline V and J ends were trimmed by 4 bases and 0 bases, with 11 bases remaining between them. The CDR3 here is CASSPERASYEQYF. The DNA for the CDR3 is TGCGCCAGCAGCCCAGAGCGAGCCTCCTACGAGCAGTACTTC.

The DNA for the CDR3 is TGTGCCAGCAGCTTAGTCGGAGGGGGCAGCGAGCAGTACTTC. This codes for CASSLVGGGSEQYF. The chain is built from TRBV11-2 and TRBJ2-7, with D perhaps matching TRBD1 (7 bases). Looked up from germline, CDR1 is SGHAT and CDR2 is FQNNGV. Trimming took 1 base from V and 6 from J, leaving 13 bases between them. This CDR3 is 14 amino acids long.

This clone was seen only a few times. V is TRBV18 and J is TRBJ2-2; D is perhaps TRBD2 (5 bases). V was clipped by 5 bases and J by 2 bases, with 12 bases between them. This CDR3 region has 15 residues. Per the germline V gene, CDR1 is KGHSH and CDR2 is LQKENI. The CDR3 spells CASSTSGFNTGELFF. The CDR3 nucleotides read TGTGCCAGCTCAACCAGCGGATTTAACACCGGGGAGCTGTTTTTT.

The chain combines TRBV7-2 with TRBJ2-7, with D maybe TRBD2 (6 bases). V was cut by 4 bases and J by 6 bases, with 13 bases left in between. Germline V gene lookup returns CDR1 SGHTA and CDR2 FQGNSA. CDR3 length equals 13 residues. Written as DNA, the CDR3 is TGTGCCAGCAGCTCGGGACTGACGAGCGAGCAGTACTTC. It yields the protein CASSSGLTSEQYF.

The chain couples TRBV11-2 to TRBJ2-1, with 11 bases aligning to TRBD2. The CDR3 is 16 residues long. V gave up 5 bases and J gave up 4 bases; unmatched junction bases: 7. Germline loops: CDR1 SGHAT, CDR2 FQNNGV. CDR3 nucleotide sequence: TGTGCCAGCAGCGTCCGACTAGCGGGGATATACAATGAGCAGTTCTTC. Translated: CASSVRLAGIYNEQFF.

The rearrangement links TRBV20-1 to TRBJ1-1; D is ambiguous. The ends were cut back, 4 bases at V and 8 bases at J, with 11 bases in the middle. The germline V gene encodes CDR1 DFQATT and CDR2 SNEGSKA (reference sequence). This CDR3 has 11 amino acids. The CDR3 region has the DNA TGCAGTGCTACGGGAAAGAGGGAAGCTTTCTTT. Amino acid sequence: CSATGKREAFF.

V usage is TRBV18 and J usage is TRBJ1-5; D might be TRBD1 (5 bases). V lost 4 bases to trimming and J lost 6 bases, with 16 bases between them. CDR1 and CDR2 from the germline V gene are KGHSH and LQKENI. The CDR3 length is 15 residues. The CDR3 is CASSLKPGGGQPQHF. The DNA for the CDR3 is TGTGCCAGCTCACTCAAGCCCGGCGGGGGTCAGCCCCAGCATTTT.

This clone was detected only once. The chain couples TRBV9 to TRBJ1-6; a weak D match, TRBD1 (5 bases). From germline, CDR1 is SGDLS and CDR2 YYNGEE. This CDR3 has 15 residues. Trimming cost V 4 bases and J 11 bases, with 19 bases left between them. The CDR3 here is CASSPGEGQRAPLHF. Here the CDR3 DNA reads TGTGCCAGCAGCCCTGGGGAGGGGCAAAGGGCACCCCTCCACTTT.

Only one count was recorded for this clone. This chain joins TRBV5-4 and TRBJ2-2; D is undetermined. There are 15 residues in the CDR3. Trimming took off 0 bases at V and 0 bases at J, with 6 bases between the two ends. Germline CDR1 SGHNT, CDR2 YYREEE (reference sequence). The CDR3 loop reads CASSLDPANTGELFF. The CDR3 DNA reads TGTGCCAGCAGCTTGGACCCAGCGAACACCGGGGAGCTGTTTTTT.

V gene TRBV27 combines with J gene TRBJ2-7, with 10 bases fitting TRBD1. This CDR3 has 16 residues. V shed 2 bases, J shed 2 bases, and the junction held 6 bases outside the gene matches. CDR1 and CDR2 from the germline V gene are MNHEY and SMNVEV (reference sequence). Written as DNA, the CDR3 is TGTGCCAGCAGTTTAGGGGCCGGGACAGGGGCCTACGAGCAGTACTTC. It translates to CASSLGAGTGAYEQYF.

V is TRBV6-5 and J is TRBJ1-2; weak D call: TRBD1 (6 bases). Germline CDR1 reads MNHEY; CDR2 reads SVGAGI. V was trimmed by 6 bases and J by 3 bases, leaving 14 bases between them. This CDR3 is built from 14 residues. The chain's CDR3 is CASRDDRTYYGYTF. As DNA, the CDR3 is TGTGCCAGCAGGGATGACAGGACCTACTATGGCTACACCTTC.

V is TRBV5-4 and J is TRBJ2-1, with 9 bases fitting TRBD2. V shed 5 bases and J 3 bases; nucleotides not matched to a gene: 3. The CDR3 spans 14 residues. CDR1 and CDR2 (germline): SGHNT, YYREEE (reference sequence). CDR3 residues: CASRAGGSYNEQFF. CDR3 bases: TGTGCCAGCAGGGCGGGGGGGAGCTACAATGAGCAGTTCTTC. Full variable domain (remainder filled in from reference TRBV5-4 and TRBJ2-1): ETGVTQSPTHLIKTRGQQVTLRCSSQSGHNTVSWYQQALGQGPQFIFQYYREEENGRGNFPPRFSGLQFPNYSSELNVNALELDDSALYLCASRAGGSYNEQFFGPGTRLTVL.

This clone was counted ten times or more. The genes are TRBV5-5 and TRBJ2-7; D unclear. Trimming took 1 base from V and 3 from J, leaving 5 bases between them. The germline V gene has CDR1 SGHKS and CDR2 YYEKEE (reference sequence). The CDR3 runs to 12 residues. CDR3 nucleotide sequence: TGTGCCAGCAGCTTGTACGGCTACGAGCAGTACTTC. Translating it yields CASSLYGYEQYF.

Notes on this clone: At the DNA level, this CDR3 is encoded by other sequences in the same sample as well. In nucleotides, the CDR3 is TGTGCCAGTAGTATAAGGACAGGCGAGAATGAAAAACTGTTTTTT. As protein: CASSIRTGENEKLFF. V is TRBV19 and J is TRBJ1-4, with 7 bases lining up with TRBD1. J was trimmed by 5 bases and V by 2 bases; bases with no gene match: 5. This CDR3 is built from 15 residues. Germline V gene data show CDR1 as LNHDA and CDR2 as SQIVND (reference sequence).